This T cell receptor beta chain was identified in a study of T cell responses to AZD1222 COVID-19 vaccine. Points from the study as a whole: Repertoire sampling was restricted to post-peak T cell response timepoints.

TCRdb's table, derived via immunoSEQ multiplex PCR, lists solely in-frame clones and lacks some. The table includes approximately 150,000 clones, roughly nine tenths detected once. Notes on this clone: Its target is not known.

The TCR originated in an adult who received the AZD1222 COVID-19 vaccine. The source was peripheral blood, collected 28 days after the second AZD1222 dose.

CDR3 residues: CASSRGAGELFF. The DNA for the CDR3 is TGTGCCAGCAGCCGTGGCGCCGGGGAGCTGTTTTTT. The gene calls are TRBV11-1 and TRBJ2-2, with D unclear. V gave up 5 bases and J gave up 6 bases, with 7 bases separating them. CDR3 length: 12 residues. The germline CDR1 and CDR2 sequences are SGHAT and FQDESV (reference sequence).